The clone carrying this T cell receptor beta chain came up many times. The target antigen is unknown. MiXCR, run by TCRdb on the 5' RACE reads, gives a single entry per CDR3 protein. The sample has some 240,000 distinct CDR3 sequences, approximately 7.3% seen once; the top ten hold approximately 14%. In germline, CDR1 is DFQATT, CDR2 SNEGSKA (reference sequence). V was pared by 3 bases and J by 5 bases, with 10 bases between. The CDR3 covers 12 residues. The data were obtained in a study of CD8 T cells in ankylosing spondylitis. Whole-study results and caveats: Apparently characteristic of ankylosing spondylitis blood was a TCR beta motif (fewer than 10 highly homologous variants).

The sequencing sample was made of blood, either unsorted or a sorted T cell fraction (not recorded which). The source of this sequence is a male donor with ankylosing spondylitis. This chain joins TRBV20-1 and TRBJ1-2; D unclear. DNA for the CDR3: TGCAGTGCTAGGCCCAGGTCGTATGGCTACACCTTC. Its translation is CSARPRSYGYTF.